The 12 T cell receptor beta chains in this list originate from one sample, sequenced in a study of early T cells in non-severe SARS-CoV-2 infection. TCRdb reanalysed the 5' RACE reads using MiXCR and keeps one entry per CDR3 protein. The sample includes 15,000 to 25,000 distinct CDR3 sequences, roughly 4.6% of them seen just once. Sequencing input: whole blood. The receptor set was obtained from an adult who was a healthcare worker with PCR-confirmed SARS-CoV-2 infection or an uninfected control (not recorded which).

The chain recombines TRBV29-1 with TRBJ2-3, with D unclear. V was cut by 2 bases and J by 2 bases, with 11 bases left in between. CDR3 length: 14 residues. The germline V gene encodes CDR1 SQVTM and CDR2 ANQGSEA. CDR3 in amino acids: CSVEQPFTTDTQYF. The CDR3 region has the DNA TGCAGCGTTGAACAGCCTTTCACCACAGATACGCAGTATTTT.

By share of the sample, this clonotype is medium-sized. The V call is TRBV7-8, the J call TRBJ2-1, with TRBD2 identical over 7 bases. The germline V gene encodes CDR1 SGHVS and CDR2 FQNEAQ. The CDR3 has 16 residues. Germline trimming cut 5 bases from V and 8 bases from J; bases unmatched to any gene: 15. CDR3 sequence: CASSARLGGGLHEQFF. Here the CDR3 DNA reads TGTGCCAGCAGCGCCCGATTAGGCGGGGGATTACATGAGCAGTTCTTC.

This clonotype was found a few times. For the CDR3, the DNA is TGTGCCAGCAGCCCCGGGGCAACTGGCAGGGAAAAACTGTTTTTT. It codes for CASSPGATGREKLFF. The V gene is TRBV11-2, the J gene TRBJ1-4; D might be TRBD1 (5 bases). The CDR3 covers 15 residues. Germline CDR1 reads SGHAT; CDR2 reads FQNNGV. V was trimmed by 5 bases and J by 8 bases, leaving 18 bases between them.

This clonotype was observed many times. The chain joins TRBV7-9 to TRBJ2-7; D tentatively fits TRBD1 or TRBD2 (6 bases each). The CDR3 extends over 15 amino acids. The V end was cut by 3 bases, the J end by 0 bases, with 12 bases between. Germline CDR1 SEHNR, CDR2 FQNEAQ (reference sequence). The CDR3 DNA reads TGTGCCAGCAGCTTGACCGGGGGCTTCTCCTACGAGCAGTACTTC. It is translated as CASSLTGGFSYEQYF.

This clonotype was detected many times. The chain recombines TRBV7-9 with TRBJ2-1, with TRBD2 matching 8 bases. The V gene's germline CDR1 is SEHNR and CDR2 FQNEAQ (reference sequence). This CDR3 comprises 21 residues. With 0 bases clipped from V and 2 bases from J, the junction kept 18 bases outside the gene matches. CDR3 sequence reads: CASSLAPRLLRGGLAYNEQFF. The CDR3 region has the DNA TGTGCCAGCAGCTTAGCGCCCCGCCTTTTGAGGGGGGGACTAGCCTACAATGAGCAGTTCTTC. The whole variable domain, filled in from reference TRBV7-9 and TRBJ2-1, reads DTGVSQNPRHKITKRGQNVTFRCDPISEHNRLYWYRQTLGQGPEFLTYFQNEAQLEKSRLLSDRFSAERPKGSFSTLEIQRTEQGDSAMYLCASSLAPRLLRGGLAYNEQFFGPGTRLTVL.

This clonotype was counted ten times or more. The gene calls are TRBV12-3 or TRBV12-4 and TRBJ1-6; D possibly corresponds to TRBD1 (5 bases). V was shortened by 1 base and J by 6 bases, with 19 bases between the two germline ends. The CDR3 has 18 residues. CDR3 in amino acids: CASSLEFLGGRSNSPLHF. DNA for the CDR3: TGTGCCAGCAGTTTAGAGTTCTTGGGGGGGAGAAGTAATTCACCCCTCCACTTT.

This clonotype showed up many times. The gene calls are TRBV10-3 and TRBJ2-6; 12 bases fit TRBD1. V gave up 8 bases and J gave up 2 bases; unmatched junction bases: 16. The CDR3 covers 20 residues. Germline loops: CDR1 ENHRY, CDR2 SYGVKD. In DNA form, the CDR3 reads TGTGCCATCGCCCGGGACAGGGGGCGTCCTACGTATGCTGGGGCCAACGTCCTGACTTTC. Translation: CAIARDRGRPTYAGANVLTF.

This clonotype was counted many times. The chain employs TRBV5-6 and TRBJ2-7; possibly TRBD2 for D (7 bases). The CDR3 runs 13 residues. CDR1 and CDR2 (germline): SGHDT, YYEEEE. Trimming stripped 4 bases from V and 6 bases from J, with 14 bases between. The CDR3 DNA reads as TGTGCCAGCAGCCGGCGGGGGCCCCTCGAGCAGTACTTC. The encoded protein is CASSRRGPLEQYF.

This clonotype has a count of ten or more. V and J are TRBV7-9 and TRBJ1-1; D perhaps matches TRBD1 (6 bases). CDR3 length equals 17 residues. Trimming took off 3 bases at V and 2 bases at J, with 19 bases between the two ends. From germline, CDR1 is SEHNR and CDR2 FQNEAQ (reference sequence). This chain's CDR3 is CASSLFWGRSPNTEAFF. In DNA, the CDR3 is TGTGCCAGCAGCTTGTTCTGGGGGCGATCTCCCAACACTGAAGCTTTCTTT.

The CDR3 region has the DNA TGTGCCAGCAGTGAATGGGGACGGGACTATGGCTACACCTTC. This gives the protein CASSEWGRDYGYTF. This chain uses TRBV25-1 with TRBJ1-2, with D maybe TRBD1 (5 bases). This CDR3 is built from 14 residues. CDR1 and CDR2 from the germline V gene are MGHDK and SYGVNS. The V gene lost 1 base and the J gene lost 3 bases, with 9 bases spanning the gap.

This clonotype was found many times. The gene calls are TRBV20-1 and TRBJ1-6, with D perhaps TRBD1 (5 bases). Trimming cost V 4 bases and J 10 bases, with 23 bases left between them. Germline values: CDR1 DFQATT, CDR2 SNEGSKA (reference sequence). The CDR3 consists of 16 residues. The CDR3 region has the DNA TGCAGTGCTAAAAGTTTGTACGGGGGGGTCAGCTCACCCCTCCACTTT. Protein: CSAKSLYGGVSSPLHF.

This clonotype has at least ten counts. The chain joins TRBV29-1 to TRBJ2-7; D gene uncertain. The CDR3 sequence is 13 residues long. Germline loops: CDR1 SQVTM, CDR2 ANQGSEA. V lost 5 bases and J 1 base, leaving 12 bases between the germline ends. The CDR3 here is CSVYDPISYEQYF. CDR3 bases: TGCAGCGTTTACGACCCAATTTCCTACGAGCAGTACTTC.